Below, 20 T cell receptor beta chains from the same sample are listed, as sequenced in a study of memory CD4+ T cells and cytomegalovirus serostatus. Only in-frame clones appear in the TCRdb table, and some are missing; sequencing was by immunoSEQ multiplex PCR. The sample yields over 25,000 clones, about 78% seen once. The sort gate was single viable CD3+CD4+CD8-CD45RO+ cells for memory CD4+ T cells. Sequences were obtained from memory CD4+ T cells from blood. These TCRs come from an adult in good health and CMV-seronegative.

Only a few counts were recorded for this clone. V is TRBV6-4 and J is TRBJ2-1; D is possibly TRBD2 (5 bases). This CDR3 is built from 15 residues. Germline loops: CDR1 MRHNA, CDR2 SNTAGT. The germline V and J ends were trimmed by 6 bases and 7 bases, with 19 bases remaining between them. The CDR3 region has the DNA TGTGCCAGCAGCGTCACTCAGAACGGGATAAATGAGCAGTTCTTC. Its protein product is CASSVTQNGINEQFF.

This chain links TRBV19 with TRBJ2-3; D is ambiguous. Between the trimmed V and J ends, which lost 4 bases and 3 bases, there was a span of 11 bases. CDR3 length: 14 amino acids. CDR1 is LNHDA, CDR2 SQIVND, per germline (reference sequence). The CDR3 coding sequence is TGTGCCAGTAGTACCCCATTGGGGACAGATACGCAGTATTTT. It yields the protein CASSTPLGTDTQYF. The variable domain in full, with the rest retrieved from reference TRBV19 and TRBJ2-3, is DGGITQSPKYLFRKEGQNVTLSCEQNLNHDAMYWYRQDPGQGLRLIYYSQIVNDFQKGDIAEGYSVSREKKESFPLTVTSAQKNPTAFYLCASSTPLGTDTQYFGPGTRLTVL.

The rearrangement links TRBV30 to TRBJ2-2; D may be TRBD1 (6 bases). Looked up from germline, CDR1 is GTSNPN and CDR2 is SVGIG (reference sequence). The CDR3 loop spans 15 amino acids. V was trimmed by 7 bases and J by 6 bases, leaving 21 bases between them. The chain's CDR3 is CAYSFLGASSGELFF. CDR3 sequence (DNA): TGTGCCTACTCCTTTTTGGGGGCCTCTTCCGGGGAGCTGTTTTTT.

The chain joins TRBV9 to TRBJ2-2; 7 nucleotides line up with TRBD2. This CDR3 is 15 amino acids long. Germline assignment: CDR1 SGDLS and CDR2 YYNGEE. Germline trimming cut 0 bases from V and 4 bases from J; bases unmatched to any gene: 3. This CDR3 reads CASSVGGEGTGELFF. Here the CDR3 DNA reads TGTGCCAGCAGCGTAGGCGGGGAGGGCACCGGGGAGCTGTTTTTT.

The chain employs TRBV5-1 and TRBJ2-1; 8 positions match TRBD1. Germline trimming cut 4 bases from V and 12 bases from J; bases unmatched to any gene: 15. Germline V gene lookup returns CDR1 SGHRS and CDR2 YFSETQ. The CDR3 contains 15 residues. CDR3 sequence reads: CASSPRDRLGVGQFF. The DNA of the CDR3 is TGCGCCAGCAGCCCCCGGGACAGGTTGGGCGTTGGGCAGTTCTTC. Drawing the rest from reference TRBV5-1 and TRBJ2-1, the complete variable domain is KAGVTQTPRYLIKTRGQQVTLSCSPISGHRSVSWYQQTPGQGLQFLFEYFSETQRNKGNFPGRFSGRQFSNSRSEMNVSTLELGDSALYLCASSPRDRLGVGQFFGPGTRLTVL.

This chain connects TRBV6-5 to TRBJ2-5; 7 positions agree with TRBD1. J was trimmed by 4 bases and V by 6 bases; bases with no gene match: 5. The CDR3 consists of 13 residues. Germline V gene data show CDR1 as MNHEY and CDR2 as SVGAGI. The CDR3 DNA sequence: TGTGCCAGCAGACCGACAGGGTCAGAGACCCAGTACTTC. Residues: CASRPTGSETQYF.

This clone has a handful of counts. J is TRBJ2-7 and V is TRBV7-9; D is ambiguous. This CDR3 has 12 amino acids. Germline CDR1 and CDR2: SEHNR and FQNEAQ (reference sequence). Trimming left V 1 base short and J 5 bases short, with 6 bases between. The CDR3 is CASSLVSNEQYF. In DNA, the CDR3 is TGTGCCAGCAGCTTAGTTAGCAACGAGCAGTACTTC.

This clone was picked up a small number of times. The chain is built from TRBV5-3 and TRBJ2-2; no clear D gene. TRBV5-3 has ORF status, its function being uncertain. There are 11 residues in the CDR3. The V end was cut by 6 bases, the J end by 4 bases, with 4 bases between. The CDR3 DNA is TGTGCCAGAACACGCACCGGGGAGCTGTTTTTT. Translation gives CARTRTGELFF.

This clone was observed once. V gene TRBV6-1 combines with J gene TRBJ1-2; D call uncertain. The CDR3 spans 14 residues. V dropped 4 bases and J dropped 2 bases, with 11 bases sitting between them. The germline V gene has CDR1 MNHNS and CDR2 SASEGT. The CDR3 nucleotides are TGTGCCAGCAGTGTAGATCACGGGAACTATGGCTACACCTTC. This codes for CASSVDHGNYGYTF.

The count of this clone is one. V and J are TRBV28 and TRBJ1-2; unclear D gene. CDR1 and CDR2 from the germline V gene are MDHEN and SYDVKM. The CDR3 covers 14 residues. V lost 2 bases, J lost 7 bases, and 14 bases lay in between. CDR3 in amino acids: CASSLRAPFGGYTF. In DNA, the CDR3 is TGTGCCAGCAGTTTAAGGGCGCCTTTTGGTGGCTACACCTTC.

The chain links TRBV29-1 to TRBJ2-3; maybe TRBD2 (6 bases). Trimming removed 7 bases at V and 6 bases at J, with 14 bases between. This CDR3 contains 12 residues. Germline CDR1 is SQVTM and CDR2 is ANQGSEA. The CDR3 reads CSGRASADTQYF. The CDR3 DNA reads TGCAGCGGAAGGGCTAGCGCGGATACGCAGTATTTT.

The CDR3 DNA reads as TGCGCCAGCAGCCTCTCACAGGGGGCTTCATCGTACGAGCAGTACTTC. Residues: CASSLSQGASSYEQYF. The chain couples TRBV4-3 to TRBJ2-7, with 9 bases matching TRBD1. Trimming cost V 4 bases and J 4 bases; bases outside gene matches: 11. Per the germline V gene, CDR1 is LGHNA and CDR2 is YSLEER. The CDR3 loop spans 16 amino acids.

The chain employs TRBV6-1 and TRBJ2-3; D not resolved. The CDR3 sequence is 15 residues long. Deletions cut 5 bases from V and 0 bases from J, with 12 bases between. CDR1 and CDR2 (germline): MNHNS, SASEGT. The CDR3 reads CASSRLLTSTDTQYF. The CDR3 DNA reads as TGTGCCAGCAGTCGACTTCTCACTAGCACAGATACGCAGTATTTT.

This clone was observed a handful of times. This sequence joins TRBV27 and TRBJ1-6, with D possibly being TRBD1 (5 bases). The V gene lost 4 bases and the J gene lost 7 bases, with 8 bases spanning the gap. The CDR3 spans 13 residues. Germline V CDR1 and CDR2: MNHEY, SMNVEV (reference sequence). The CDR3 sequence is CASSWGGNSPLHF. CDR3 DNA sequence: TGTGCCAGCAGTTGGGGGGGGAATTCACCCCTCCACTTT.

The CDR3: CASSDGSGSDEQYF. For the CDR3, the DNA is TGTGCCAGCAGTGACGGTAGCGGGAGTGACGAGCAGTACTTC. The genes are TRBV25-1 and TRBJ2-7; 9 bases match TRBD2. Per germline, CDR1 MGHDK and CDR2 SYGVNS. The CDR3 loop spans 14 amino acids. After removal of 3 bases from V and 5 bases from J, the junction contained 5 bases not matched to a gene.

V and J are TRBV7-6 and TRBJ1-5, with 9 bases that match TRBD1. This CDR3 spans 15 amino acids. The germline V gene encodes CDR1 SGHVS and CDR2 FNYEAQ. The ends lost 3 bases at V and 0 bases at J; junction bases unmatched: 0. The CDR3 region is CASSLGQGSNQPQHF. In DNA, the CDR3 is TGTGCCAGCAGCTTGGGACAGGGTAGCAATCAGCCCCAGCATTTT.

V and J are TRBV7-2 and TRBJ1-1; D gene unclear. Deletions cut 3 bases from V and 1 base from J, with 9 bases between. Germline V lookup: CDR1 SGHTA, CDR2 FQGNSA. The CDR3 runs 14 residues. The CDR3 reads CASSFYSGNTEAFF. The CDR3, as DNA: TGTGCCAGCAGCTTTTACTCGGGGAACACTGAAGCTTTCTTT.

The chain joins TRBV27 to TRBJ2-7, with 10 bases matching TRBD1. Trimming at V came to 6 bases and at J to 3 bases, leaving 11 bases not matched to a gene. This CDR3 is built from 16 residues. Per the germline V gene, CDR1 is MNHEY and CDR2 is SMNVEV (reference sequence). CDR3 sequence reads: CASRLKPGQGLYEQYF. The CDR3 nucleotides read TGTGCCAGCAGGTTGAAACCGGGACAGGGGCTCTACGAGCAGTACTTC.

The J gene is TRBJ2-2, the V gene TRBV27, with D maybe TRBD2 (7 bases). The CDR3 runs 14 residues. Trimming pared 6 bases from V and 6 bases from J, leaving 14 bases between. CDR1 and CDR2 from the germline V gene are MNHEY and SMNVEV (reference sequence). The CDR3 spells CASSRGAGSGELFF. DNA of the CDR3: TGTGCCAGCAGCCGGGGGGCGGGGTCCGGGGAGCTGTTTTTT.

CDR3 bases: TGTGCCAGCAGTTGGACTAGCGCCGGATCACAAGAGACCCAGTACTTC. Translation: CASSWTSAGSQETQYF. V is TRBV6-5 and J is TRBJ2-5; 9 bases align to TRBD2. The CDR3 runs 16 residues. CDR1 is MNHEY and CDR2 is SVGAGI in the germline V gene. V gave up 4 bases and J gave up 2 bases; unmatched junction bases: 8.